Below, 29 T cell receptor beta chains from the same sample are listed, as sequenced in a study of human T cells and chemical hapten exposure. TCRdb recomputed calls from the RACE reads with MiXCR, one row per CDR3 protein. The repertoire holds roughly 140,000 distinct CDR3 sequences, with roughly 10% as singletons. This sample's time point: patch test 2, 6 weeks after DPC sensitization. Treatment of the sample: therapeutic diphenylcyclopropenone sensitization with weekly scalp DPC. Sequenced material: whole blood, taken in connection with sensitization to the hapten diphenylcyclopropenone (DPC). The receptors were gathered from a woman aged 45-59 years with alopecia areata. Some clones in this sample may be carry-over from other donors' samples.

V gene TRBV7-9 combines with J gene TRBJ2-6; the match to TRBD1 covers 7 bases. The V and J ends lost 4 bases and 3 bases, in that order; junction bases with no gene match: 3. The germline V gene encodes CDR1 SEHNR and CDR2 FQNEAQ (reference sequence). The CDR3 totals 15 residues. CDR3 coding DNA: TGTGCCAGCAGCTACACAGGGGTTGGGGCCAACGTCCTGACTTTC. Its protein product is CASSYTGVGANVLTF.

The chain has TRBV7-8 and TRBJ2-7; D is perhaps TRBD2 (5 bases). V gave up 1 base and J gave up 5 bases, with 6 bases separating them. This CDR3 is built from 12 residues. Germline V CDR1 and CDR2: SGHVS, FQNEAQ. CDR3 in amino acids: CASSLGGHEQYF. Written as DNA, the CDR3 is TGTGCCAGCAGCTTAGGAGGGCACGAGCAGTACTTC.

J is TRBJ1-4 and V is TRBV9, with D tentatively TRBD1 (5 bases). This CDR3 is built from 15 residues. The V end was cut by 0 bases, the J end by 3 bases, with 9 bases between. Per the germline V gene, CDR1 is SGDLS and CDR2 is YYNGEE. Here the CDR3 DNA reads TGTGCCAGCAGCGTAGTGACGGGGGCTAATGAAAAACTGTTTTTT. It translates to CASSVVTGANEKLFF.

This chain uses TRBV7-6 with TRBJ1-1; no clear D. V was shortened by 1 base and J by 2 bases, with 5 bases between the two germline ends. The CDR3 runs 13 residues. The germline gives CDR1 SGHVS, CDR2 FNYEAQ. Here the CDR3 reads CASSLGSNTEAFF. The CDR3 DNA reads TGTGCCAGCAGCTTAGGGTCCAACACTGAAGCTTTCTTT.

CDR3 in amino acids: CASRQPLGKGYTF. The CDR3 DNA reads TGTGCCAGCAGACAACCGTTAGGGAAAGGCTACACCTTC. The chain uses TRBV28 and TRBJ1-2; D not certain. The germline CDR1 and CDR2 sequences are MDHEN and SYDVKM. The CDR3 runs to 13 residues. The V and J ends lost 6 bases and 8 bases respectively, with 16 bases between them.

This clonotype came up many times. The genes are TRBV25-1 and TRBJ2-7; D unclear. Germline loops: CDR1 MGHDK, CDR2 SYGVNS. CDR3 length: 12 amino acids. Trimming left V 4 bases short and J 0 bases short, with 4 bases between. CDR3 coding DNA: TGTGCCAGCAGTGTCAACTCCTACGAGCAGTACTTC. The encoded protein is CASSVNSYEQYF.

Many counts were recorded for this clonotype. This chain links TRBV23-1 with TRBJ2-7; tentatively, D is TRBD1 or TRBD2 (7 bases each). TRBV23-1 is flagged as an ORF with uncertain function. CDR3 length: 23 residues. V was pared by 3 bases and J by 2 bases, with 38 bases between. Written as DNA, the CDR3 is TGCGCCAGCAGTCAGTTCCACTGTAGCGGGCAGCAGTCAGTTGGGACAGCCACCTACGAGCAGTACTTC. It yields the protein CASSQFHCSGQQSVGTATYEQYF.

This clonotype has a handful of counts. The chain joins TRBV11-2 to TRBJ2-1; TRBD2 aligns across 15 bases. The germline gives CDR1 SGHAT, CDR2 FQNNGV. This CDR3 has 19 amino acids. V shed 4 bases, J shed 5 bases, and the junction held 12 bases outside the gene matches. The CDR3 DNA is TGTGCCAGCAGCTCCCCGGGACTAGCGGGAGGTAGCGCTCACAATGAGCAGTTCTTC. This sequence encodes CASSSPGLAGGSAHNEQFF.

This clonotype appeared many times. V and J are TRBV25-1 and TRBJ2-7; D not resolved. V shed 5 bases and J shed 2 bases, with 13 bases lying between them. Germline CDR1 is MGHDK and CDR2 is SYGVNS. The length of the CDR3 is 14 residues. CDR3: CASSPPGLAYEQYF. The CDR3 region has the DNA TGTGCCAGCAGTCCCCCGGGCTTAGCCTACGAGCAGTACTTC.

This clonotype was observed a handful of times. The chain links TRBV9 to TRBJ2-1; TRBD2 matches at 11 bases. From germline, CDR1 is SGDLS and CDR2 YYNGEE. Trimming took 0 bases from V and 6 from J; bases not matched to a gene: 2. The CDR3 covers 15 residues. The CDR3 nucleotides are TGTGCCAGCAGCGTAGGAACTAGCGGGAGCAATGAGCAGTTCTTC. Translated: CASSVGTSGSNEQFF.

The chain is built from TRBV20-1 and TRBJ2-7, with D perhaps TRBD2 (6 bases). This CDR3 contains 14 residues. Germline-derived CDR1 and CDR2 are DFQATT and SNEGSKA (reference sequence). With 3 bases removed from V and 2 bases from J, the gap between germline ends came to 14 bases. The CDR3 DNA sequence: TGCAGTGCTAGGATCGGACTACCTCCCTACGAGCAGTACTTC. It translates to CSARIGLPPYEQYF.

The chain couples TRBV6-5 to TRBJ2-5; D is uncertain. Germline V lookup: CDR1 MNHEY, CDR2 SVGAGI. V was cut by 0 bases and J by 5 bases, with 7 bases left in between. CDR3 length: 13 residues. CDR3 sequence reads: CASSYSFWETQYF. The CDR3 region has the DNA TGTGCCAGCAGTTACTCGTTCTGGGAGACCCAGTACTTC.

This clonotype appeared many times. This sequence joins TRBV5-5 and TRBJ2-7; 9 bases are shared with TRBD2. The V gene end was trimmed by 1 base and the J gene end by 7 bases; junction bases not matched to a gene: 12. The CDR3 runs to 16 residues. Germline assignment: CDR1 SGHKS and CDR2 YYEKEE (reference sequence). The CDR3 DNA follows: TGTGCCAGCAGCTTGAGCGGTAGCGGGGGCCCCTGGGAGCAGTACTTC. Its protein product is CASSLSGSGGPWEQYF.

This clonotype was detected a few times. The chain employs TRBV6-1 and TRBJ2-1; D not resolved. This CDR3 spans 11 amino acids. The V end was cut by 7 bases, the J end by 6 bases, with 7 bases between. Germline V CDR1 and CDR2: MNHNS, SASEGT. The CDR3 region is CASTYLNEQFF. CDR3 nucleotides: TGTGCCAGCACCTACCTCAATGAGCAGTTCTTC.

This chain connects TRBV6-5 to TRBJ2-1, with 9 bases fitting TRBD1. The CDR3 loop spans 15 amino acids. V lost 4 bases to trimming and J lost 7 bases; unmatched junction nucleotides: 8. Germline V gives CDR1 MNHEY, CDR2 SVGAGI. The CDR3 DNA reads as TGTGCCAGCAGTTCGGGACAGGGAGGATGGAATGAGCAGTTCTTC. It codes for CASSSGQGGWNEQFF.

This clonotype appeared many times. This sequence joins TRBV28 and TRBJ2-7; 11 nucleotides line up with TRBD2. V was pared by 6 bases and J by 4 bases, with 11 bases of the junction left unmatched. The germline V gene has CDR1 MDHEN and CDR2 SYDVKM. CDR3 size: 16 residues. As DNA, the CDR3 is TGTGCCAGCAGCCGCCCTACTAGCGGGAGTTATTACGAGCAGTACTTC. As protein: CASSRPTSGSYYEQYF.

In its sample, this clonotype was seen a few times. The chain uses TRBV29-1 and TRBJ1-4, with D tentatively TRBD1 (6 bases). Germline V gene sequence: CDR1 SQVTM, CDR2 ANQGSEA. V was shortened by 0 bases and J by 7 bases, with 12 bases between the two germline ends. The CDR3 has 14 amino acids. CDR3 nucleotides: TGCAGCGTTGAAGAGGGGGCTCTGGGTGAAAAACTGTTTTTT. It is translated as CSVEEGALGEKLFF.

This clonotype appeared once. The J gene is TRBJ1-1, the V gene TRBV3-1; no clear D. V was pared by 2 bases and J by 3 bases, with 7 bases between. The CDR3 has 13 amino acids. Looked up from germline, CDR1 is LGHDT and CDR2 is YNNKEL (reference sequence). The CDR3 DNA reads TGTGCCAGCAGCCAACCGGGGTACACTGAAGCTTTCTTT. Its protein product is CASSQPGYTEAFF.

The CDR3 coding sequence is TGCAGTGCGCCCATCCAGGGGGCCCCTTCGGGGGGCTACACCTTC. Translating gives CSAPIQGAPSGGYTF. The rearrangement joins TRBV20-1 to TRBJ1-2, with 8 bases identical to TRBD1. This CDR3 has 15 amino acids. The V segment lost 6 bases and the J segment 8 bases; nucleotides outside the gene matches: 17. Germline-derived CDR1 and CDR2 are DFQATT and SNEGSKA (reference sequence).

This clonotype was detected ten times or more. The rearrangement links TRBV3-1 to TRBJ1-5; 8 bases align to TRBD1. The V and J ends lost 4 bases and 6 bases, in that order; junction bases with no gene match: 8. The germline V gene has CDR1 LGHDT and CDR2 YNNKEL (reference sequence). The CDR3 has 15 residues. DNA for the CDR3: TGTGCCAGCAGCCCAGGCAGGGGGCAAACTCAGCCCCAGCATTTT. It encodes CASSPGRGQTQPQHF.

The CDR3 bases are TGTGCCAGCAGTTTAGCACGGGGGCGAAGCGAGCAGTACTTC. It codes for CASSLARGRSEQYF. This chain uses TRBV12-3 or TRBV12-4 with TRBJ2-7, with D possibly called TRBD1 or TRBD2 (6 bases each). V lost 0 bases to trimming and J lost 6 bases, with 12 bases between them. CDR3 length equals 14 residues.

This clonotype appeared a few times. V is TRBV20-1 and J is TRBJ2-5; D is ambiguous. The V end was cut by 6 bases, the J end by 4 bases, with 21 bases between. Germline V gives CDR1 DFQATT, CDR2 SNEGSKA (reference sequence). The CDR3 sequence is 15 residues long. In DNA, the CDR3 is TGCAGTGCGGAGCAAAATCAATACGGAGTAGAGACCCAGTACTTC. Translation: CSAEQNQYGVETQYF.

This clonotype has just a few counts. The chain carries TRBV6-6 and TRBJ2-5; D unresolved. Trimming left V 0 bases short and J 2 bases short, with 13 bases between. The CDR3 has 16 residues. Germline loops: CDR1 MNHNY, CDR2 SVGAGI (reference sequence). CDR3 sequence (DNA): TGTGCCAGCAGTTACTCGAGAGTTGGGCAGCAAGAGACCCAGTACTTC. Translating gives CASSYSRVGQQETQYF.

The chain uses TRBV10-1 and TRBJ2-7, with TRBD2 as a possible D gene (7 bases). This CDR3 has 15 residues. V was pared by 6 bases and J by 2 bases, with 17 bases between. The V gene's germline CDR1 is WNHNN and CDR2 SYGVQD (reference sequence). The CDR3 loop is CASSPGAGAAYEQYF. The CDR3 DNA reads TGCGCCAGCAGCCCGGGGGCGGGAGCGGCCTACGAGCAGTACTTC.

The V gene is TRBV12-3 or TRBV12-4, the J gene TRBJ2-3; D is perhaps TRBD1 (7 bases). V was cut by 6 bases and J by 6 bases, with 19 bases left in between. This CDR3 spans 15 amino acids. The DNA of the CDR3 is TGTGCCAGCAGGGTAGGGGGCGGGACCCCCGATACGCAGTATTTT. Protein product: CASRVGGGTPDTQYF.

This chain uses TRBV6-6 with TRBJ2-6; D is ambiguous. Germline CDR1 and CDR2: MNHNY and SVGAGI (reference sequence). V shed 0 bases and J shed 4 bases, with 10 bases lying between them. The CDR3 consists of 16 residues. The CDR3 DNA is TGTGCCAGCAGTTACTCGCAAGGGTTAGGGGCCAACGTCCTGACTTTC. As protein: CASSYSQGLGANVLTF.

Worth noting for this clonotype: One end of the junction is discordant with germline, which a read error may explain. The V call is TRBV6-2 or TRBV6-3, the J call TRBJ2-7; a possible D gene is TRBD1 (6 bases). Per germline, CDR1 MNHEY and CDR2 SVGEGT. This CDR3 has 12 residues. The CDR3 sequence is CANSLRQVEQYF. CDR3 coding DNA: TGTGCCAACAGTCTCCGACAGGTTGAGCAGTACTTC.

This clonotype was observed a handful of times. The V gene is TRBV12-3 or TRBV12-4, the J gene TRBJ2-1, with D possibly matching TRBD2 (6 bases). The V end was cut by 6 bases, the J end by 5 bases, with 14 bases between. There are 14 residues in the CDR3. This CDR3 is CASRDSGTHNEQFF. The CDR3 region has the DNA TGTGCCAGCAGGGACTCCGGGACTCACAATGAGCAGTTCTTC.

This clonotype was picked up a small number of times. The V and J genes are TRBV20-1 and TRBJ1-6; D may be TRBD1 (6 bases). Germline V CDR1 and CDR2: DFQATT, SNEGSKA (reference sequence). The CDR3 spans 14 residues. V lost 6 bases and J 5 bases, leaving 14 bases between the germline ends. The CDR3 coding sequence is TGCAGTGCCCGGAGGGCAGGGGATAATTCACCCCTCCACTTT. It translates to CSARRAGDNSPLHF.